This TCR beta chain appears in the sequencing data of a study of blood T cell repertoires in COVID-19. Study-wide background: From the United States, Italy and Spain came samples of acute and convalescent COVID-19. Sample material is recorded as cDNA or gDNA derived from T cells, B-cell-depleted T cells, or PBMCs.

This CDR3 has 11 residues. Germline V CDR1 and CDR2: MDHEN, SYDVKM. V dropped 7 bases and J dropped 0 bases, with 3 bases sitting between them. Original data processing: Amplifying reference gene primers gave estimates of nucleated cell counts. Sequenced by immunoSEQ multiplex PCR; TCRdb stores in-frame clones only, minus some. Clone size and the V and J calls come from that table; the DNA yielded D and trimming. The sample shows 150,000 to 170,000 clones, roughly nine tenths of them seen only once. The chain has TRBV28 and TRBJ1-2; D gene unclear. Specimen: peripheral blood. This TCR was sampled from a man over 45 with acute or convalescent COVID-19. The CDR3 DNA reads TGTGCCAGCATCACTAACTATGGCTACACCTTC. This encodes CASITNYGYTF.